The T cell receptor beta chain under discussion was sequenced for a study of post-analysis software for immune sequencing data. Study information: Patients had relapsing-remitting, secondary progressive or progressive-relapsing multiple sclerosis; some lacked subtype. General study points: Same-batch preparations were strongly co-clustered by F measure. Controls had lower frequencies than patients of four or five TRBV segments, which included TRBV5-6, TRBV5-1 and TRBV20-1. There was significantly lower normalized Chao1 diversity in multiple sclerosis patients than in controls.

Incorporated into the TCR beta cDNA libraries were unique molecular identifiers, which served to reduce PCR and sequencing biases. TCRdb redid the calling of the PCR reads with MiXCR, one entry per CDR3 protein. The table has some 890,000 distinct CDR3 sequences, about 57% seen once; the top ten hold roughly 4.4%. Per the germline V gene, CDR1 is LGHNT and CDR2 is FRNRAP. This CDR3 is 12 amino acids long. V was cut by 6 bases and J by 4 bases, with 9 bases left in between. In regard to this clonotype: Its antigen remains unidentified.

The receptor's source is a girl between 10 and 17 years old with multiple sclerosis. Sequencing was carried out using blood. The chain employs TRBV12-5 and TRBJ1-1, with D tentatively TRBD1 (5 bases). The CDR3 loop is CASGPGTTEAFF. CDR3 DNA: TGTGCTAGTGGCCCAGGGACCACTGAAGCTTTCTTT.